This TCR beta chain was sequenced during a study of beta chain features in type 1 diabetes. Study-wide results and caveats: Relative to healthy donors, patients appeared to have naive, central memory and Treg TCRB repertoires that were more similar. Researchers report that Type 1 diabetes patients had moderately but significantly shorter TCRB CDR3s across all four CD4+ subsets. Cells expressing TCR highly could be over-represented by cDNA sequencing.

The table lists this clone with a few counts. Its antigen is unknown. The CDR3 contains 16 residues. The V segment lost 0 bases and the J segment 5 bases; nucleotides outside the gene matches: 5. CDR1 and CDR2 (germline): SGHTA, FQGNSA. Expressed TCRB transcripts were sequenced because the entire RNA isolate underwent reverse transcription. The table came from immunoSEQ multiplex PCR; TCRdb's copy has only in-frame clones and leaves some out. The table has over 600,000 clones, around 12% seen once. There was one heparinised blood draw per donor, averaging about 116 mL. A sort by CD45RO/CCR7/CD25/CD127/CD95/CD27 yielded CD4+ naive, central memory, regulatory and stem cell-like memory cells.

The sequenced material came from naive CD4+ T cells from blood. This TCR derives from a young man with type 1 diabetes. The chain links TRBV7-2 to TRBJ2-1, with TRBD1 identical over 9 bases. The CDR3 DNA reads TGTGCCAGCAGCTTAGCTCCGGGGACAGGGAACAATGAGCAGTTCTTC. It is translated as CASSLAPGTGNNEQFF.